This T cell receptor (beta chain) derives from a study of metastatic and nonmetastatic thyroid tumors. Study in general: Across blood and tumor or nodule tissue, repertoires from malignant and benign thyroid patients were compared with one another.

The CDR3 spans 16 residues. Germline trimming cut 6 bases from V and 5 bases from J; bases unmatched to any gene: 9. MiXCR reprocessed the PCR reads for TCRdb. The sample carries about 31,000 clones, approximately 19% recorded once. The table lists this clone with many counts. Treatment of any kind had been given to no patient before thyroid surgery. This sequence joins TRBV12-3 or TRBV12-4 and TRBJ2-5; 13 bases map to TRBD2. The sequence derives from a female donor with papillary thyroid cancer or a benign thyroid nodule (not recorded which). Some clones in this sample may be carry-over from other donors' samples. Source material: blood. The CDR3 coding sequence is TGTGCCAGCAGCCAAACTAGCGGGGGGGCTCGGGAGACCCAGTACTTC. Translating gives CASSQTSGGARETQYF.